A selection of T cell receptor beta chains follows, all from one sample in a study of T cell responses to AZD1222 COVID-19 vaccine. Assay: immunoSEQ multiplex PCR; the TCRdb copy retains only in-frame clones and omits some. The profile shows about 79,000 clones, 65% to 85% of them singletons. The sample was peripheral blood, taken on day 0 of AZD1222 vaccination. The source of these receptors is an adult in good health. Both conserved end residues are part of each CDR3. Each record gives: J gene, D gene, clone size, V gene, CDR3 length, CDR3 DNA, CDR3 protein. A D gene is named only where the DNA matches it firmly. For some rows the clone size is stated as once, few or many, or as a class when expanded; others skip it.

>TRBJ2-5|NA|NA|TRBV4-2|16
TGTGCCAGCAGCCAAGATGTGAGTACTGGGGGAGAGACCCAGTACTTC
CASSQDVSTGGETQYF
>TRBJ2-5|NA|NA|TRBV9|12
TGTGCCAGCAGCCGGATACAAGAGACCCAGTACTTC
CASSRIQETQYF
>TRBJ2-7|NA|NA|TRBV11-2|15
TGTGCCAGCAGCTTAGTGGACCAGGGAGTCTACGAGCAGTACTTC
CASSLVDQGVYEQYF
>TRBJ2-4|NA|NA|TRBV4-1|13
TGCGCCAGCAGCAAAGGGCAGAGGAACATTCAGTACTTC
CASSKGQRNIQYF
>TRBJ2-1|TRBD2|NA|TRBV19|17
TGTGCCAGTAGTACCGCATCCCTGACTAGCGGGAGCCATGAGCAGTTCTTC
CASSTASLTSGSHEQFF
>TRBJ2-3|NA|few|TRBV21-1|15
TGTGCCAGCAGTTCCGAGTCCCTAGGTCCAGATACGCAGTATTTT
CASSSESLGPDTQYF
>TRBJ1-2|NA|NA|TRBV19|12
TGTGCCAGTAGCCCCCGGGAGAGTGGCTACACCTTC
CASSPRESGYTF
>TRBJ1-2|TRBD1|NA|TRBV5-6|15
TGTGCCAGCAGCCGATCGACAGGGCTCTATGGAGGCTACACCTTC
CASSRSTGLYGGYTF
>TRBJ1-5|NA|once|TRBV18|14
TGTGCCAGCTCGCCATCAGACCGAACTCAGCCCCAGCATTTT
CASSPSDRTQPQHF
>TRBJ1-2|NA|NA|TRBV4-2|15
TGTGCCAGCAGCCAAGAGGGTCGGACTAACTATGGCTACACCTTC
CASSQEGRTNYGYTF
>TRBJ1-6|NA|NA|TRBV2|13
TGTGCCAGCAGTGTCCAGGGGAAGTCACCCCTCCACTTT
CASSVQGKSPLHF
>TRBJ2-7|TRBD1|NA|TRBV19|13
TGTGCCACTCTGGGACAGGGAGGCCACGAGCAGTACTTC
CATLGQGGHEQYF
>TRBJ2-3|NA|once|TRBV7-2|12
TGTGCCAGCAGCTTAGACTGGGGGACGCAGTATTTT
CASSLDWGTQYF
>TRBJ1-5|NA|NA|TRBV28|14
TGTGCCAGCAGTTTACCCCAGGGCGGTCAGCCCCAGCATTTT
CASSLPQGGQPQHF
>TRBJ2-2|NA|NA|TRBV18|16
TGTGCCAGCTCACCGGGAGCAGGGGCGGACACCGGGGAGCTGTTTTTT
CASSPGAGADTGELFF
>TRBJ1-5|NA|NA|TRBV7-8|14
TGTGCCAGCAGCCGGGGGGAGGGGATCCAGCCCCAGCATTTT
CASSRGEGIQPQHF
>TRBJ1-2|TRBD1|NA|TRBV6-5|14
TGTGCCAGCAGTCGGGACAGAGCTAACTATGGCTACACCTTC
CASSRDRANYGYTF
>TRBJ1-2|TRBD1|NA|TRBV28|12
TGTGCCAGCAGTACAGGGGTCGGAGGCTACACCTTC
CASSTGVGGYTF
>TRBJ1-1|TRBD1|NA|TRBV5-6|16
TGTGCCAGCAGCTCGACGGACAGGCGCGGGAACACTGAAGCTTTCTTT
CASSSTDRRGNTEAFF
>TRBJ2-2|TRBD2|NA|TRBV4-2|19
TGTGCCAGCAGCCAAACCCGCCCCCGAGCGGGGGGGCCGGTAGGGGAGCTGTTTTTT
CASSQTRPRAGGPVGELFF
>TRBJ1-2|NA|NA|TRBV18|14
TGTGCCAGCTCACCTGGGGACTCCTACTATGGCTACACCTTC
CASSPGDSYYGYTF
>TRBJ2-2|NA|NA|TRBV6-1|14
TGTGCCAGCAGTGACGGACCGAACACCGGGGAGCTGTTTTTT
CASSDGPNTGELFF
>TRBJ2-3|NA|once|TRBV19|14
TGTGCCAGCAAACCTAGCATCGCCACAGATACGCAGTATTTT
CASKPSIATDTQYF
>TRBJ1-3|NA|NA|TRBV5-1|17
TGCGCCAGCAGCTTGGGTTCCAGGCCCTACTCTGGAAACACCATATATTTT
CASSLGSRPYSGNTIYF
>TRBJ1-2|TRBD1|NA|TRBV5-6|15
TGTGCCAGCAGCTGGGGACAGGGTGTGAACTATGGCTACACCTTC
CASSWGQGVNYGYTF
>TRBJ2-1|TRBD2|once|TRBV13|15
TGTGCCAGCAGACAGCGGGGGGGCCTGGGTGATGAGCAGTTCTTC
CASRQRGGLGDEQFF
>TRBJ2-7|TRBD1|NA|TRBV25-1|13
TGTGCCAGCAGGGGGACAGGGAACTACGAGCAGTACTTC
CASRGTGNYEQYF
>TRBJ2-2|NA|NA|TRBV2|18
TGTGCCAGCAGTGAAGGGGGGTACGCGGGTACGAACACCGGGGAGCTGTTTTTT
CASSEGGYAGTNTGELFF
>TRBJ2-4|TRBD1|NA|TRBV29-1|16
TGCAGGAAAAAGACCGGGACAGGGTTAGCCAAAAACATTCAGTACTTC
CRKKTGTGLAKNIQYF
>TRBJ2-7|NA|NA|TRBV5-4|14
TGTGCCAGCAGCCCCGACCGGCGGGGCTACGAGCAGTACTTC
CASSPDRRGYEQYF
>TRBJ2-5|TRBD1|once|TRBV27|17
TGTGCCAGCAGTTCTGGTCGAGAACAGGGGGTCAAGGAGACCCAGTACTTC
CASSSGREQGVKETQYF
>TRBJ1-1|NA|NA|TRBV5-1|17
TGCGCCAGCAGCCCGGCCGGCAGGGGCTTATTGGGCACTGAAGCTTTCTTT
CASSPAGRGLLGTEAFF
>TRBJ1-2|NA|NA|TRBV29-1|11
TGCAGCGTTGACTCCGGCTATGGCTACACCTTC
CSVDSGYGYTF
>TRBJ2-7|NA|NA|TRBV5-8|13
TGTGCCAGCAGCCGTAGCGGAACCTACGAGCAGTACTTC
CASSRSGTYEQYF
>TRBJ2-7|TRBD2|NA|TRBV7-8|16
TGTGCCAGCAGCTCAGGACTAGCGGGAGGAAGATACGAGCAGTACTTC
CASSSGLAGGRYEQYF